These 21 T cell receptor beta chains were all obtained from the same sample, sequenced in a study of blood T cell repertoires in COVID-19. Libraries were prepared by immunoSEQ multiplex PCR; TCRdb keeps only in-frame clonotypes and omits some of them. This sample has about 130,000 clones; 86% occur once, and the top ten carry under 2.5%. Sequenced input: PBMCs or T cells enriched from blood (not recorded which). The receptors here all came from a woman aged 45 to 65 who had recovered from COVID-19.

The CDR3 bases are TGTGCCAGCAGCCTACAGGGGGCAACTGGAAACACCATATATTTT. As protein: CASSLQGATGNTIYF. The J gene is TRBJ1-3, the V gene TRBV13; 9 bases agree with TRBD1. From germline, CDR1 is PRHDT and CDR2 FYEKMQ (reference sequence). V lost 5 bases and J lost 2; bases outside the gene matches: 4. The CDR3 is 15 residues long.

The chain has TRBV5-4 and TRBJ2-7; 8 bases agree with TRBD2. Per the germline V gene, CDR1 is SGHNT and CDR2 is YYREEE (reference sequence). The CDR3 is 14 amino acids. Losses at the gene ends were 5 bases for V and 2 bases for J; bases not matched to a gene: 6. The CDR3 DNA reads TGTGCCAGCAGTTTAAGCGGGGGTCCCTACGAGCAGTACTTC. It yields the protein CASSLSGGPYEQYF. The full variable domain, with the rest looked up from reference TRBV5-4 and TRBJ2-7, is ETGVTQSPTHLIKTRGQQVTLRCSSQSGHNTVSWYQQALGQGPQFIFQYYREEENGRGNFPPRFSGLQFPNYSSELNVNALELDDSALYLCASSLSGGPYEQYFGPGTRLTVT.

The gene calls are TRBV13 and TRBJ1-2; weak D call: TRBD1 (6 bases). The CDR3 contains 12 residues. Germline loops: CDR1 PRHDT, CDR2 FYEKMQ (reference sequence). V gave up 5 bases and J gave up 5 bases, with 9 bases separating them. CDR3 nucleotide sequence: TGTGCCAGCAGCCAGAGGGGGTATGGCTACACCTTC. Protein product: CASSQRGYGYTF.

This clone was detected only a few times. V and J are TRBV2 and TRBJ2-1, with D uncertain. Trimming pared 6 bases from V and 2 bases from J, leaving 8 bases between. CDR3 length: 13 amino acids. Germline V gene data show CDR1 as SNHLY and CDR2 as FYNNEI. CDR3 coding DNA: TGTGCCAGCAGCCTCGACACCTACAATGAGCAGTTCTTC. It specifies CASSLDTYNEQFF.

The chain couples TRBV2 to TRBJ2-1, with 8 bases lining up with TRBD1. V dropped 6 bases and J dropped 6; count of bases not matched to a gene: 7. This CDR3 contains 14 residues. Germline V lookup: CDR1 SNHLY, CDR2 FYNNEI. The CDR3 nucleotides are TGTGCCAGCAGGGACAGGGACAAAAGCAATGAGCAGTTCTTC. This translates into CASRDRDKSNEQFF.

CDR3 sequence reads: CASSAGELYGYTF. CDR3 nucleotide sequence: TGTGCCAGCTCGGCCGGGGAACTATATGGCTACACCTTC. The chain joins TRBV18 to TRBJ1-2; no clear D gene. There are 13 residues in the CDR3. Trimming took off 6 bases at V and 5 bases at J, with 13 bases between the two ends. Germline V gene sequence: CDR1 KGHSH, CDR2 LQKENI.

V usage is TRBV9 and J usage is TRBJ2-1, with 7 bases lining up with TRBD2. The CDR3 length is 15 residues. V trimming: 0 bases; J trimming: 2 bases; junction bases outside the gene matches: 2. Germline CDR1 SGDLS, CDR2 YYNGEE. As DNA, the CDR3 is TGTGCCAGCAGCGTAGATGCGGGGGCCTACAATGAGCAGTTCTTC. Translated: CASSVDAGAYNEQFF.

The CDR3 bases are TGTGCCAGTAGATCTTCTCACAGGGTAGGGGGCACTGAAGCTTTCTTT. Its protein product is CASRSSHRVGGTEAFF. V gene TRBV19 combines with J gene TRBJ1-1; D possibly corresponds to TRBD1 (6 bases). There are 16 residues in the CDR3. The V gene lost 6 bases and the J gene lost 4 bases, with 21 bases spanning the gap. CDR1 and CDR2 from the germline V gene are LNHDA and SQIVND (reference sequence).

The genes are TRBV10-2 and TRBJ1-2, with D unclear. The length of the CDR3 is 14 residues. The germline V and J ends were trimmed by 3 bases and 0 bases, with 8 bases remaining between them. The germline V gene has CDR1 WSHSY and CDR2 SAAADI. The CDR3 DNA reads as TGCGCCAGCAGTGATTACCTAGCTAACTATGGCTACACCTTC. Amino acids: CASSDYLANYGYTF.

This clone was recorded only once. V gene TRBV7-2 combines with J gene TRBJ2-1; 13 positions match TRBD2. Losses at the gene ends were 5 bases for V and 7 bases for J; bases not matched to a gene: 8. Germline V CDR1 and CDR2: SGHTA, FQGNSA. The CDR3 has 16 amino acids. The CDR3 region is CASSPPGLAGRNEQFF. CDR3 nucleotide sequence: TGTGCCAGCAGCCCTCCGGGACTAGCGGGGCGGAATGAGCAGTTCTTC.

The chain employs TRBV1 and TRBJ2-1; the D call of TRBD1 is as the table states it, not checked on the DNA. TRBV1 is a documented pseudogene. The CDR3 consists of 15 residues. The CDR3 bases are TGCACCAGCAGCCAAAAAGGGGCAGGGGGAAATGAGCAGTTCTTC. Translating gives CTSSQKGAGGNEQFF.

The CDR3 protein is CASSLDPRGEKLFF. In DNA form, the CDR3 reads TGTGCCAGCAGCTTGGACCCCAGGGGTGAAAAACTGTTTTTT. The chain links TRBV7-9 to TRBJ1-4, with D tentatively TRBD1 (6 bases). The germline CDR1 and CDR2 sequences are SEHNR and FQNEAQ (reference sequence). The CDR3 extends over 14 amino acids. V lost 3 bases to trimming and J lost 7 bases, with 12 bases between them.

This chain connects TRBV11-3 to TRBJ2-3; D is unresolved. The length of the CDR3 is 15 residues. Looked up from germline, CDR1 is SGHNT and CDR2 is YENEEA. V lost 0 bases and J lost 0, with 7 bases in between. CDR3 coding DNA: TGTGCCAGCAGCTTAGAGGGCCGAAGCACAGATACGCAGTATTTT. This translates into CASSLEGRSTDTQYF.

The chain has TRBV13 and TRBJ2-1, with a tentative D call TRBD2 (5 bases). This CDR3 has 12 amino acids. The V and J ends lost 5 bases and 6 bases respectively, with 8 bases between them. Germline V gene sequence: CDR1 PRHDT, CDR2 FYEKMQ (reference sequence). CDR3 sequence (DNA): TGTGCCAGCAGCACTAGTCCCAATGAGCAGTTCTTC. This encodes CASSTSPNEQFF. Using reference TRBV13 and TRBJ2-1 for the parts outside the CDR3, the full variable domain is AAGVIQSPRHLIKEKRETATLKCYPIPRHDTVYWYQQGPGQDPQFLISFYEKMQSDKGSIPDRFSAQQFSDYHSELNMSSLELGDSALYFCASSTSPNEQFFGPGTRLTVL.

The chain links TRBV10-3 to TRBJ2-7; TRBD2 aligns across 8 bases. CDR3 length equals 14 residues. Germline loops: CDR1 ENHRY, CDR2 SYGVKD. With V trimmed by 10 bases and J by 0 bases, 8 bases remained unmatched. CDR3 nucleotides: TGTGCCAACGGGAGGGGGGTAAGCTCCTACGAGCAGTACTTC. As protein: CANGRGVSSYEQYF.

The V and J genes are TRBV5-1 and TRBJ2-5, with D unresolved. Trimming cost V 0 bases and J 5 bases, with 14 bases left between them. The germline gives CDR1 SGHRS, CDR2 YFSETQ. This CDR3 has 15 residues. CDR3 sequence: CASSLGGGIRETQYF. The CDR3 nucleotides are TGCGCCAGCAGCTTGGGAGGTGGCATTAGGGAGACCCAGTACTTC.

This clone was observed a handful of times. The J gene is TRBJ1-1, the V gene TRBV28; TRBD1 is a possible D gene (5 bases). V was pared by 7 bases and J by 7 bases, with 13 bases between. Germline CDR1 and CDR2: MDHEN and SYDVKM. The CDR3 is 12 amino acids. The CDR3 sequence is CASNSGGFEAFF. The CDR3 coding sequence is TGTGCCAGCAACTCGGGGGGTTTTGAAGCTTTCTTT.

This rearrangement joins TRBV4-3 to TRBJ1-3; D is undetermined. The CDR3 totals 19 residues. Per the germline V gene, CDR1 is LGHNA and CDR2 is YSLEER. Trimming removed 0 bases from V and 0 bases from J, with 18 bases in between. CDR3 DNA: TGCGCCAGCAGCCAAGATCCCCCAGCGGCGGCCTACTCTGGAAACACCATATATTTT. Translating it yields CASSQDPPAAAYSGNTIYF.

This rearrangement joins TRBV7-2 to TRBJ2-2, with TRBD2 matching over 9 bases. The ends lost 1 base at V and 5 bases at J; junction bases unmatched: 8. Per the germline V gene, CDR1 is SGHTA and CDR2 is FQGNSA. This CDR3 is built from 17 residues. The CDR3 DNA reads as TGTGCCAGCAGCTTAGGGGCCGCGGGGGGGCTAACCGGGGAGCTGTTTTTT. Residues: CASSLGAAGGLTGELFF. Combining the CDR3 with reference TRBV7-2 and TRBJ2-2 gives the whole variable domain GAGVSQSPSNKVTEKGKDVELRCDPISGHTALYWYRQSLGQGLEFLIYFQGNSAPDKSGLPSDRFSAERTGGSVSTLTIQRTQQEDSAVYLCASSLGAAGGLTGELFFGEGSRLTVL.

This rearrangement joins TRBV6-5 to TRBJ1-2; D might be TRBD1 (5 bases). Trimming took off 2 bases at V and 4 bases at J, with 14 bases between the two ends. This CDR3 comprises 15 residues. Germline CDR1 reads MNHEY; CDR2 reads SVGAGI. CDR3 DNA sequence: TGTGCCAGCAGTTACAGGGCAGGGTATAGCTATGGCTACACCTTC. Translating gives CASSYRAGYSYGYTF.

The chain uses TRBV19 and TRBJ1-1; 8 bases line up with TRBD1. The germline V gene has CDR1 LNHDA and CDR2 SQIVND (reference sequence). The CDR3 loop spans 15 amino acids. V lost 5 bases to trimming and J lost 4 bases; unmatched junction nucleotides: 9. This CDR3 reads CASSPSTGVGTEAFF. For the CDR3, the DNA is TGTGCCAGTAGTCCCTCGACAGGGGTGGGCACTGAAGCTTTCTTT.